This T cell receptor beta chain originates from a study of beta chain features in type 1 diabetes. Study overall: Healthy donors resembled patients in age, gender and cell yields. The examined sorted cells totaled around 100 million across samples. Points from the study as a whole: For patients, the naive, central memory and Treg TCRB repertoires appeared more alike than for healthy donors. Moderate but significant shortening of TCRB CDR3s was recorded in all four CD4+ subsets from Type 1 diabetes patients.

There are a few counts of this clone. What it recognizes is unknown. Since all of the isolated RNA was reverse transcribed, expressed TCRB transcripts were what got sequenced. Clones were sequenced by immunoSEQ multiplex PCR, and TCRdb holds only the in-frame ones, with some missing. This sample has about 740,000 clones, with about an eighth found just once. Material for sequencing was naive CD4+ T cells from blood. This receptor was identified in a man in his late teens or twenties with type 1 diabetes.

The CDR3 here is CASSARTGVSGYTF. DNA for the CDR3: TGTGCCAGCAGCGCCCGGACAGGGGTGAGCGGCTACACCTTC. The rearrangement links TRBV9 to TRBJ1-2; TRBD1 matches at 9 bases. J was trimmed by 8 bases and V by 3 bases; bases with no gene match: 8. The CDR3 consists of 14 residues. Per germline, CDR1 SGDLS and CDR2 YYNGEE.